The rows below give T cell receptor beta chains drawn from one sample of a study of T-cell reconstitution after alpha-beta-depleted transplantation in children. MiXCR was run by TCRdb on the PCR reads, yielding one entry per CDR3 protein. This repertoire shows 250,000 to 300,000 distinct CDR3 sequences, 9.9% found once; its top ten account for roughly 9.1%. The sample consisted of PBMCs from the stem cell graft donor, taken from the stem cell graft. These receptors all stem from a human donor who donated a stem cell graft to a child with SCID. The CDR3 runs from the conserved cysteine through the conserved F or W. The D gene is left open where the match is weak. Clone size is stated in some rows and not others, as once, few, many or a class when expanded.

>TRBJ2-5|-|-|TRBV11-3
CASSGDEETQYF
TGTGCCAGCTCTGGGGATGAAGAGACCCAGTACTTC
>TRBJ2-1|TRBD2|-|TRBV19
CASSIRGGGYNEQFF
TGTGCCAGTAGTATACGCGGGGGGGGCTACAATGAGCAGTTCTTC
>TRBJ1-1|-|-|TRBV5-1
CASSWGGPNTEAFF
TGCGCCAGCAGCTGGGGGGGTCCGAACACTGAAGCTTTCTTT
>TRBJ1-4|-|-|TRBV11-1
CASSLGAWSAATNEKLFF
TGTGCCAGCAGCTTAGGAGCTTGGTCAGCTGCAACTAATGAAAAACTGTTTTTT
>TRBJ2-1|TRBD2|-|TRBV6-5
CASSSSRLAGRYEQFF
TGTGCCAGCAGTTCCTCACGGCTAGCGGGGAGGTATGAGCAGTTCTTC
>TRBJ1-1|-|-|TRBV15
CATSRDRGLGNTEAFF
TGTGCCACCAGCAGAGATAGGGGCCTGGGGAACACTGAAGCTTTCTTT
>TRBJ1-6|TRBD1|few|TRBV3-1
CASSARDRNSPLHF
TGTGCCAGCAGCGCCCGGGACAGGAATTCACCCCTCCACTTT
>TRBJ2-7|-|-|TRBV7-2
CASSGGGYKSEEQYF
TGTGCCAGCAGTGGCGGTGGGTACAAGTCGGAAGAGCAGTACTTC
>TRBJ2-3|-|few|TRBV14
CASTGQLDTDTQYF
TGTGCCAGCACTGGACAGTTGGACACAGATACGCAGTATTTT
>TRBJ2-7|-|-|TRBV12-3/TRBV12-4
CASSSDGPLEQYF
TGTGCCAGCAGTTCGGACGGGCCCCTCGAGCAGTACTTC
>TRBJ2-1|TRBD2|-|TRBV20-1
CSARGVGEGAYNEQFF
TGCAGTGCTAGGGGGGTCGGGGAGGGAGCCTACAATGAGCAGTTCTTC
>TRBJ2-1|TRBD1|-|TRBV10-3
CAISLGQISYNEQFF
TGTGCCATCAGCCTGGGACAGATCTCCTACAATGAGCAGTTCTTC
>TRBJ2-5|-|-|TRBV20-1
CSARGFLETQYF
-
>TRBJ2-1|TRBD2|many|TRBV4-1
CASNLGGSDNEQFF
TGCGCCAGCAACCTCGGGGGGAGCGACAATGAGCAGTTCTTC
>TRBJ2-3|-|few|TRBV7-9
CASSRSGGTDTQYF
TGTGCCAGCAGCCGATCCGGGGGCACAGATACGCAGTATTTT
>TRBJ2-5|-|few|TRBV11-2
CASSTGLPGTQYF
TGTGCCAGCAGTACGGGACTCCCAGGGACCCAGTACTTC
>TRBJ2-3|TRBD1|few|TRBV2
CASVDRGADTQYF
TGTGCCAGTGTCGACAGGGGGGCAGATACGCAGTATTTT
>TRBJ1-1|-|few|TRBV29-1
CSVSESVGEAFF
TGCAGCGTTTCAGAATCGGTTGGTGAAGCTTTCTTT
>TRBJ2-1|TRBD2|-|TRBV11-2
CASSFGTSGGEQFF
TGTGCCAGCAGCTTCGGGACTAGCGGGGGGGAGCAGTTCTTC
>TRBJ2-6|TRBD1|many|TRBV10-2
CASRQGAGANVLTF
TGCGCCAGCAGACAGGGGGCTGGGGCCAACGTCCTGACTTTC
>TRBJ1-6|-|few|TRBV7-9
CASSSNTISPLHF
TGTGCCAGCAGCTCAAATACCATTTCACCCCTCCACTTT
>TRBJ2-3|TRBD1|few|TRBV12-3/TRBV12-4
CASSQQGASGDTQYF
TGTGCCAGCAGTCAACAGGGGGCGTCCGGAGATACGCAGTATTTT
>TRBJ2-1|TRBD2|few|TRBV10-3
CAISGRSGGADNEQFF
TGTGCCATCAGTGGGCGAAGCGGGGGGGCCGACAATGAGCAGTTCTTC
>TRBJ1-2|-|few|TRBV12-3/TRBV12-4
CASSLIGVNGYTF
TGTGCCAGCAGTTTGATAGGAGTTAATGGCTACACCTTC
>TRBJ1-2|TRBD1|-|TRBV2
CAGRDRGSGYTF
TGTGCCGGCAGGGACAGGGGGTCTGGCTACACCTTC
>TRBJ2-2|-|-|TRBV11-1
CASRHPVREFLNTGELFF
TGTGCCAGCAGGCATCCAGTGCGGGAATTTCTGAACACCGGGGAGCTGTTTTTT
>TRBJ2-2|-|-|TRBV12-3/TRBV12-4
CASSTGYTGELFF
TGTGCCAGCAGCACAGGGTACACCGGGGAGCTGTTTTTT
>TRBJ2-7|-|-|TRBV29-1
CSVQVSHEQYF
TGCAGCGTTCAGGTAAGTCACGAGCAGTACTTC
>TRBJ2-5|TRBD1|few|TRBV5-5
CASSLTGDRQETQYF
TGTGCCAGCAGCTTAACAGGGGACCGCCAAGAGACCCAGTACTTC
>TRBJ2-5|TRBD2|-|TRBV15
CATSRDRTSGALQETQYF
TGTGCCACCAGCAGAGACCGAACTAGCGGGGCCCTCCAAGAGACCCAGTACTTC
>TRBJ2-5|-|-|TRBV11-2
CASSLGVGGLEETQYF
TGTGCCAGCAGCTTAGGGGTGGGGGGGCTCGAAGAGACCCAGTACTTC
>TRBJ2-5|-|-|TRBV3-1
CASSLDPPKETQYF
TGTGCCAGCAGCCTGGACCCCCCGAAAGAGACCCAGTACTTC
>TRBJ2-1|-|few|TRBV7-8
CASSLAGWGIYNEQFF
TGTGCCAGCAGCTTAGCAGGTTGGGGTATATACAATGAGCAGTTCTTC
>TRBJ1-2|-|many|TRBV12-3/TRBV12-4
CASMWVGAGYTF
TGTGCCAGCATGTGGGTGGGGGCAGGCTACACCTTC
>TRBJ1-2|-|-|TRBV6-5
CASSYLGVEGYGYTF
TGTGCCAGCAGTTACTTGGGGGTCGAAGGATATGGCTACACCTTC
>TRBJ1-4|-|few|TRBV25-1
CASSELTGAREKLFF
TGTGCCAGCAGTGAATTAACCGGGGCTCGTGAAAAACTGTTTTTT
>TRBJ1-2|-|-|TRBV20-1
CSASREGTIGYTF
TGCAGTGCTTCCAGGGAGGGGACTATCGGCTACACCTTC
>TRBJ2-7|-|few|TRBV19
CASATRGTPGEQYF
TGTGCCAGCGCCACCCGAGGAACCCCCGGGGAGCAGTACTTC
>TRBJ2-2|TRBD1|-|TRBV20-1
CSANGQGRRTGELFF
TGCAGTGCCAACGGACAGGGGCGCAGGACCGGGGAGCTGTTTTTT
>TRBJ2-7|TRBD2|-|TRBV2
CASSDAGVYKNEQYF
TGTGCCAGCAGTGACGCGGGGGTATATAAAAACGAGCAGTACTTC
>TRBJ1-1|-|-|TRBV5-1
CASSLNVGANTEAFF
TGCGCCAGCAGCTTGAACGTCGGAGCGAACACTGAAGCTTTCTTT
>TRBJ2-5|TRBD2|many|TRBV3-1
CASRPSGRGETQYF
TGTGCCAGCAGACCCAGCGGGAGGGGGGAGACCCAGTACTTC
>TRBJ2-1|-|many|TRBV12-3/TRBV12-4
CASSPQRGSYNEQFF
TGTGCCAGCAGTCCGCAGAGGGGATCCTACAATGAGCAGTTCTTC
>TRBJ2-7|TRBD1|-|TRBV6-1
CASRDRPEYEQYF
TGTGCCAGTAGGGACAGGCCCGAATACGAGCAGTACTTC